Presented here are 3 T cell receptor beta chains from one specimen sequenced in a study of OX40 agonist ivuxolimab in advanced cancers. The protocol used for the library was the immunoSEQ multiplex PCR assay. TCRdb stores this immuneACCESS table with in-frame sequences only. Part of the clones is absent; in the studies checked, under half of the shortfall reflects unresolved V genes, and no reason is known for the rest. This sample holds 70,000 to 80,000 clones; roughly 90% were observed only once. The ten largest clones add up to about 1.3% of the sample. The sample was CD4+ or CD8+ T cells sorted from blood, taken in a trial of the OX40 agonist ivuxolimab. All receptors derive from an adult with an advanced solid tumor such as melanoma, head and neck, liver or kidney cancer.

This chain uses TRBV6-6 with TRBJ2-5; a possible D gene is TRBD2 (6 bases). The CDR3 extends over 13 amino acids. The germline V and J ends were trimmed by 5 bases and 2 bases, with 9 bases remaining between them. CDR1 is MNHNY, CDR2 SVGAGI, per germline (reference sequence). Here the CDR3 reads CASSRREQETQYF. CDR3 sequence (DNA): TGTGCCAGCAGTCGGCGGGAACAAGAGACCCAGTACTTC.

The chain has TRBV7-2 and TRBJ2-1, with 14 bases matching TRBD2. CDR1 and CDR2 from the germline V gene are SGHTA and FQGNSA. CDR3 length: 16 residues. Losses at the gene ends were 0 bases for V and 9 bases for J; bases not matched to a gene: 4. The CDR3 region is CASSLAGTSGSPEQFF. The CDR3 coding sequence is TGTGCCAGCAGCTTAGCGGGGACTAGCGGGAGTCCTGAGCAGTTCTTC. The full variable domain, in which reference TRBV7-2 and TRBJ2-1 provide the parts outside the CDR3, is GAGVSQSPSNKVTEKGKDVELRCDPISGHTALYWYRQSLGQGLEFLIYFQGNSAPDKSGLPSDRFSAERTGGSVSTLTIQRTQQEDSAVYLCASSLAGTSGSPEQFFGPGTRLTVL.

V and J are TRBV29-1 and TRBJ1-2, with TRBD1 as a possible D gene (5 bases). Germline V CDR1 and CDR2: SQVTM, ANQGSEA. With 2 bases removed from V and 8 bases from J, the gap between germline ends came to 9 bases. CDR3 length equals 11 residues. The CDR3 sequence: CSVETGEGYTF. As DNA, the CDR3 is TGCAGCGTTGAAACGGGGGAAGGCTACACCTTC.